The rows below give T cell receptor beta chains drawn from one sample of a study of cytomegalovirus exposure and HLA in healthy donors. Sequencing used immunoSEQ multiplex PCR; TCRdb keeps in-frame clones, though not all of them. Of roughly 110,000 clones listed, roughly 76% are singletons. Sequenced input: PBMCs. These receptors were taken from a man aged 18 to 35 in good health and CMV-seronegative. Both conserved end residues are part of each CDR3. D genes are given only for firm matches. Only some rows state a clone size, as once, few, many or a class for expanded clones.

d_call	clone_size	v_call	j_call	cdr3_nt	cdr3_aa
TRBD1	few	TRBV10-3	TRBJ2-7	TGTGCCATCGGCTGGGACAGGGGCTACGAGCAGTACTTC	CAIGWDRGYEQYF
TRBD2	NA	TRBV7-2	TRBJ2-1	TGTGCCAGCAGCTTAAAAGCGGGGGGCCACAATGAGCAGTTCTTC	CASSLKAGGHNEQFF
NA	few	TRBV2	TRBJ2-6	TGTGCCAGCAGTGAAAGGCTAGATGGGGCCAACGTCCTGACTTTC	CASSERLDGANVLTF
NA	NA	TRBV27	TRBJ2-7	TGTGCCAGCAGTCCTCATACAGGTTACCCCTACGAGCAGTACTTC	CASSPHTGYPYEQYF
NA	NA	TRBV5-1	TRBJ1-6	TGCGCCAGCAGCTTGGCCCAGATTAATCCACCCCTCCACTTT	CASSLAQINPPLHF
TRBD2	NA	TRBV5-1	TRBJ2-5	TGCGCCAGCAGCTTGGACGCGGGGGGGGCCCAAGAGACCCAGTACTTC	CASSLDAGGAQETQYF
NA	NA	TRBV5-6	TRBJ2-1	TGTGCCAGCAGCTTGTTTTTCAGGGGTAATGAGCAGTTCTTC	CASSLFFRGNEQFF
TRBD1	NA	TRBV7-9	TRBJ1-2	TGTTCCAGCAGACCAGAACAGGGGGGCTACACCTTC	CSSRPEQGGYTF
NA	NA	TRBV5-1	TRBJ2-3	TGCGCCAGCAGCTTGCGGCGGGCAGGAGATACGCAGTATTTT	CASSLRRAGDTQYF
NA	few	TRBV10-2	TRBJ1-1	TGCGCCAGCAGTCAGTACTTGGTGGCTGAAGCTTTCTTT	CASSQYLVAEAFF
TRBD1	NA	TRBV19	TRBJ1-2	TGTGCCAGTAAAGTAGGGACAGGAGCTAACTATGGCTACACCTTC	CASKVGTGANYGYTF
NA	NA	TRBV27	TRBJ1-2	TGTGCCAGCAGCTTCAGACCCAGGGATGATGGCTACACCTTC	CASSFRPRDDGYTF
NA	NA	TRBV5-6	TRBJ2-7	TGTGCCAGCAGCTTCTACGGGGTTGCCTACGAGCAGTACTTC	CASSFYGVAYEQYF
TRBD1	NA	TRBV6-6	TRBJ1-2	TGTGCCAGCAGTTACACAGGGGTCTCTGGAGGCTACACCTTC	CASSYTGVSGGYTF
TRBD2	NA	TRBV7-6	TRBJ2-2	TGTGCCAGCAGCTTATCAGTAGCGGGGTCGAACACCGGGGAGCTGTTTTTT	CASSLSVAGSNTGELFF
NA	NA	TRBV6-5	TRBJ1-2	TGTGCCAGCAGTTACTCACGAGTCAACTATGGCTACACCTTC	CASSYSRVNYGYTF
TRBD1	NA	TRBV19	TRBJ1-5	TGTGCCAGTAGTACTCGCCCCGGGACAGGGGTTGGTCAGCCCCAGCATTTT	CASSTRPGTGVGQPQHF
NA	NA	TRBV7-3	TRBJ2-2	TGTGCCAGCAGCTTAACCGCACAGAACACCGGGGAGCTGTTTTTT	CASSLTAQNTGELFF
NA	NA	TRBV27	TRBJ1-2	TGTGCCAGCAGTTGGGCGGGAAACTATGGCTACACCTTC	CASSWAGNYGYTF
NA	once	TRBV5-1	TRBJ2-1	TGCGCCAGCAGCCGTACCCCCAACTCCCCCTACAATGAGCAGTTCTTC	CASSRTPNSPYNEQFF
TRBD1	NA	TRBV9	TRBJ1-2	TGTGCCAGCAGCGCCCGACAGGGGGCACCCTATGGCTACACCTTC	CASSARQGAPYGYTF
NA	NA	TRBV25-1	TRBJ2-7	TGTGCCAGCAGTGAACGTTGGACCCGCGGGATTCAATACGAGCAGTACTTC	CASSERWTRGIQYEQYF
NA	NA	TRBV5-1	TRBJ2-5	TGCGCCAGCAGCCCGGACACCGGGTACCAAGAGACCCAGTACTTC	CASSPDTGYQETQYF
TRBD1	NA	TRBV15	TRBJ1-1	TGTGCCACCAGCCGTGTCTTCCGACAGGGCCCTGAAGCTTTCTTT	CATSRVFRQGPEAFF
TRBD1	NA	TRBV2	TRBJ1-2	TGTGCCAGCAGCACACCGGGACAGTATGGCTACACCTTC	CASSTPGQYGYTF
TRBD2	NA	TRBV7-3	TRBJ2-1	TGTGCCAGCAGCTTAAGCGGCGGGGGGGCGCGGAATGAGCAGTTCTTC	CASSLSGGGARNEQFF
NA	few	TRBV6-1	TRBJ2-2	TGTGCCAGCAGAGAACAGGGTCACGGGGAGCTGTTTTTT	CASREQGHGELFF
NA	NA	TRBV19	TRBJ1-3	TGTGCCAGTATTCCGGACATGGGCAGAAACACCATATATTTT	CASIPDMGRNTIYF
NA	few	TRBV7-9	TRBJ1-2	TGTGCCAGCAGCTTAGGGGGGAGGGGTGAAGACTATGGCTACACCTTC	CASSLGGRGEDYGYTF
NA	NA	TRBV5-6	TRBJ2-3	TGTGCCAGCAGCTTCGATGAACGGGGTTGGTATTTT	CASSFDERGWYF
NA	NA	TRBV10-3	TRBJ1-1	TGTGCCATCAGAGGGGACACCGTGAACACTGAAGCTTTCTTT	CAIRGDTVNTEAFF
TRBD2	NA	TRBV19	TRBJ2-1	TGTGCCAGTAGTATAGGAGGGACTAGCTCTAATGAGCAGTTCTTC	CASSIGGTSSNEQFF
TRBD1	NA	TRBV7-2	TRBJ1-6	TGTGCCAGCAGCCCCCCAGACAGGGATAATTCACCCCTCCACTTT	CASSPPDRDNSPLHF
NA	NA	TRBV10-3	TRBJ1-6	TGTGCCATCAGTGAGTCCGGGAGAAGCTCCTATAATTCACCCCTCCACTTT	CAISESGRSSYNSPLHF
TRBD1	NA	TRBV7-2	TRBJ1-5	TGTGCCAGCAGCTTAACGGGACAGGGGTATCAGCCCCAGCATTTT	CASSLTGQGYQPQHF
NA	NA	TRBV5-6	TRBJ1-3	TGTGCCAGCAGCTTGGCGGGGGGAGGGAGAAACACCATATATTTT	CASSLAGGGRNTIYF
TRBD2	few	TRBV19	TRBJ2-2	TGTGCCAGTAACAACCCCGGACTAGCAGGGGAAACCGGGGAGCTGTTTTTT	CASNNPGLAGETGELFF
NA	many	TRBV7-7	TRBJ2-2	TGTGCTAGCAGCTTAGCGAGGACAGGGGAGCTGTTTTTT	CASSLARTGELFF
NA	NA	TRBV4-3	TRBJ2-7	TGCGCAGCTAGGCCCGGCGGAGCCCACTACGAGCAGTACTTC	CAARPGGAHYEQYF
NA	NA	TRBV6-5	TRBJ2-5	TGTGCCAGCAGTTACCGGGGGTCTGGGGGGGAGACCCAGTACTTC	CASSYRGSGGETQYF
NA	NA	TRBV19	TRBJ1-1	TGTGCCAGCCCAGGGAGGACTGAAGCTTTCTTT	CASPGRTEAFF
NA	NA	TRBV28	TRBJ1-1	TGTGCCAGCAGTTTGGGGGGAGGGAACACTGAAGCTTTCTTT	CASSLGGGNTEAFF
NA	NA	TRBV11-3	TRBJ1-6	TGTGCCAGCAGCTTGGGGGCCGATTCACCCCTCCACTTT	CASSLGADSPLHF
TRBD1	NA	TRBV4-3	TRBJ1-2	TGCGCCAGCAGCCAACAGGAACAGGGGGGCTTTGGCTACACCTTC	CASSQQEQGGFGYTF
TRBD1	NA	TRBV29-1	TRBJ2-7	TGCAGCGTACCGGGACAGGCCTCCTACGAGCAGTACTTC	CSVPGQASYEQYF
NA	NA	TRBV14	TRBJ2-3	TGTGCCAGCAGCCAAGATCGGGTGCCCAGAGATACGCAGTATTTT	CASSQDRVPRDTQYF
NA	NA	TRBV5-4	TRBJ1-1	TGTGCCAGCAGCTCGGGGGGAGGGGGCACTGAAGCTTTCTTT	CASSSGGGGTEAFF
NA	NA	TRBV27	TRBJ2-7	TGTGCCAGCAGTACGACAGGTCCCTACGAGCAGTACTTC	CASSTTGPYEQYF
NA	NA	TRBV9	TRBJ2-7	TGTGCCAGCGGGATGGGTCAGGGGTACGAGCAGTACTTC	CASGMGQGYEQYF
TRBD2	NA	TRBV6-5	TRBJ2-1	TGTGCCAGCAGTTCCGTGGCGGGGGGGCGAGATGAGCAGTTCTTC	CASSSVAGGRDEQFF
TRBD1	few	TRBV2	TRBJ1-6	TGTGCCAGCACCAGGTCGGGACAGGGTAATTCACCCCTCCACTTT	CASTRSGQGNSPLHF
NA	NA	TRBV2	TRBJ2-7	TGTGCCAGCAGTGATGCTCGAGGAGGCTTCAGCGAGCAGTACTTC	CASSDARGGFSEQYF
NA	NA	TRBV19	TRBJ2-6	TGTGCCAGTACAGGGCTCGGGGCCAACGTCCTGACTTTC	CASTGLGANVLTF
NA	NA	TRBV4-3	TRBJ1-5	TGCGCCAGCAGCCAAGAGGCCCAGAATGATCAGCCCCAGCATTTT	CASSQEAQNDQPQHF
NA	NA	TRBV19	TRBJ1-2	TGTGCCAGTCGTCCCAGGGGTCCCTATGGCTACACCTTC	CASRPRGPYGYTF
NA	NA	TRBV5-1	TRBJ1-4	TGCGCCAGCAGCATTGGTCCGGCAGGACTAAATGAAAAACTGTTTTTT	CASSIGPAGLNEKLFF
NA	NA	TRBV21-1	TRBJ2-7	TGTGCCAGCAGCGGACCCGGGACAGGGGATTCCTACGAGCAGTACTTC	CASSGPGTGDSYEQYF
TRBD2	once	TRBV18	TRBJ2-2	TGTGCCAGCTCACCACCCGGGAGGGGGTCTACGCCCGGGGAGCTGTTTTTT	CASSPPGRGSTPGELFF
TRBD1	NA	TRBV7-2	TRBJ2-3	TGTGCCAGCGGGGCTGGACAGGGGGGCACAGATACGCAGTATTTT	CASGAGQGGTDTQYF